A selection of T cell receptor beta chains follows, all from one sample in a study of blood T cell repertoires in COVID-19. Clones were sequenced by immunoSEQ multiplex PCR, and TCRdb holds only the in-frame ones, with some missing. The sample holds some 66,000 clones, approximately 79% seen once. Input material: peripheral blood. The receptors shown here come from a man between 60 and 70 years old with acute or convalescent COVID-19. Each CDR3 is given with its conserved first and last residue. A D gene is named only where the DNA matches it firmly. Expanded clones get a size class; other rows say once, few or many, or leave the size out.

cdr3_nt: TGTGCCAGCAGCTTGGGGGGCGGAGTGCCCCAGCATTTT; cdr3_aa: CASSLGGGVPQHF; d_call: NA; v_call: TRBV5-6; j_call: TRBJ1-5; clone_size: NA
cdr3_nt: TGTGCAAGTCGCCACAATGGAGGACGCTGCGAAAAACTGTTTTTT; cdr3_aa: CASRHNGGRCEKLFF; d_call: NA; v_call: TRBV12-2; j_call: TRBJ1-4; clone_size: once
cdr3_nt: TGTGCCAGTAGTAGCAGGGATAGGACAGATACGCAGTATTTT; cdr3_aa: CASSSRDRTDTQYF; d_call: NA; v_call: TRBV19; j_call: TRBJ2-3; clone_size: NA
cdr3_nt: TGTGCCAGCAGCTTATGGCTAGCGGGGGGAGGATCCTACAATGAGCAGTTCTTC; cdr3_aa: CASSLWLAGGGSYNEQFF; d_call: TRBD2; v_call: TRBV7-2; j_call: TRBJ2-1; clone_size: NA
cdr3_nt: TGTGCCAGCAGCTTGATTTCGGCTAACTATGGCTACACCTTC; cdr3_aa: CASSLISANYGYTF; d_call: NA; v_call: TRBV7-9; j_call: TRBJ1-2; clone_size: once
cdr3_nt: TGTGCCATCAGTGCTGAGATGAACACTGAAGCTTTCTTT; cdr3_aa: CAISAEMNTEAFF; d_call: NA; v_call: TRBV10-3; j_call: TRBJ1-1; clone_size: NA
cdr3_nt: TGTGCCAGTAGGGGGACAGGGGCGGGCGAAAAACTGTTTTTT; cdr3_aa: CASRGTGAGEKLFF; d_call: TRBD1; v_call: TRBV19; j_call: TRBJ1-4; clone_size: NA
cdr3_nt: TGTGCCAGCAGTGAAGTCCCCACCCGGGACACCTCCTATAATTCACCCCTCCACTTT; cdr3_aa: CASSEVPTRDTSYNSPLHF; d_call: NA; v_call: TRBV6-1; j_call: TRBJ1-6; clone_size: NA
cdr3_nt: TGTGCCAGCCGTTCGAGGGATTCACCCCTCCACTTT; cdr3_aa: CASRSRDSPLHF; d_call: NA; v_call: TRBV6-5; j_call: TRBJ1-6; clone_size: NA
cdr3_nt: TGTGCCAGCTCGACTGCCGCGAATAATTCACCCCTCCACTTT; cdr3_aa: CASSTAANNSPLHF; d_call: NA; v_call: TRBV18; j_call: TRBJ1-6; clone_size: NA
cdr3_nt: TGTGCCAGCAGCTTCGACAGAAACTATGGCTACACCTTC; cdr3_aa: CASSFDRNYGYTF; d_call: NA; v_call: TRBV7-8; j_call: TRBJ1-2; clone_size: NA
cdr3_nt: TGCGCCAGCAGCCGAGGGACAGGAATGAACACTGAAGCTTTCTTT; cdr3_aa: CASSRGTGMNTEAFF; d_call: TRBD1; v_call: TRBV4-1; j_call: TRBJ1-1; clone_size: few
cdr3_nt: TGTGCCTGGAGTGGACCCGGGACAGGGGCCCGGCGGGCTTTCTTT; cdr3_aa: CAWSGPGTGARRAFF; d_call: TRBD1; v_call: TRBV30; j_call: TRBJ1-1; clone_size: NA
cdr3_nt: TGTGCCAGCAGTTACACAGGGAACGGCAATCAGCCCCAGCATTTT; cdr3_aa: CASSYTGNGNQPQHF; d_call: NA; v_call: TRBV6-5; j_call: TRBJ1-5; clone_size: NA
cdr3_nt: TGTGCCAGCAGCCAAACAGGGAATCAGCCCCAGCATTTT; cdr3_aa: CASSQTGNQPQHF; d_call: NA; v_call: TRBV16; j_call: TRBJ1-5; clone_size: NA
cdr3_nt: TGTGCCAGCAGCCAATGGGGCGGGAATAATGAAAAACTGTTTTTT; cdr3_aa: CASSQWGGNNEKLFF; d_call: NA; v_call: TRBV14; j_call: TRBJ1-4; clone_size: NA
cdr3_nt: TGTGCAAGTCGCTTAGCTGGCAGGGGAGACTATGGCTACACCTTC; cdr3_aa: CASRLAGRGDYGYTF; d_call: NA; v_call: TRBV12-2; j_call: TRBJ1-2; clone_size: NA
cdr3_nt: TGTGCCAGCAGCTTGGGGCAGGGGGGTGGCTACACCTTC; cdr3_aa: CASSLGQGGGYTF; d_call: TRBD1; v_call: TRBV5-4; j_call: TRBJ1-2; clone_size: NA
cdr3_nt: TGTGCCAGCAGCCCCCGGACAGGGGGCTACACCTTC; cdr3_aa: CASSPRTGGYTF; d_call: TRBD1; v_call: TRBV9; j_call: TRBJ1-2; clone_size: NA
cdr3_nt: TGTGCCAGCAGGACCGGGACAGGGTTTTCGGAGACCCAGTACTTC; cdr3_aa: CASRTGTGFSETQYF; d_call: TRBD1; v_call: TRBV11-2; j_call: TRBJ2-5; clone_size: NA
cdr3_nt: TGTGCCAGCAGGCCATTTACAGGCGGCTACACCTTC; cdr3_aa: CASRPFTGGYTF; d_call: NA; v_call: TRBV6-5; j_call: TRBJ1-2; clone_size: NA
cdr3_nt: TGTGCCAGCAGCTTGAAGGTAGGGGTCGCCACAGATACGCAGTATTTT; cdr3_aa: CASSLKVGVATDTQYF; d_call: NA; v_call: TRBV5-4; j_call: TRBJ2-3; clone_size: NA
cdr3_nt: TGCAGCGTTGAACCCAAAAATGAGCAGTTCTTC; cdr3_aa: CSVEPKNEQFF; d_call: NA; v_call: TRBV29-1; j_call: TRBJ2-1; clone_size: NA
cdr3_nt: TGTGCCAGCAGCACTTCGGGGGACTATAATTCACCCCTCCACTTT; cdr3_aa: CASSTSGDYNSPLHF; d_call: NA; v_call: TRBV6-5; j_call: TRBJ1-6; clone_size: NA
cdr3_nt: TGTGCCAGCAGCGTAGGACAGGGGGAAGAGCAGTACTTC; cdr3_aa: CASSVGQGEEQYF; d_call: TRBD1; v_call: TRBV9; j_call: TRBJ2-7; clone_size: NA
cdr3_nt: TGTGCCTGGAGACAGTCGAACACCGGGGAGCTGTTTTTT; cdr3_aa: CAWRQSNTGELFF; d_call: NA; v_call: TRBV30; j_call: TRBJ2-2; clone_size: NA
cdr3_nt: TGTGCCAGTATGGGGACAGGGAGAGGTACTGAAGCTTTCTTT; cdr3_aa: CASMGTGRGTEAFF; d_call: TRBD1; v_call: TRBV19; j_call: TRBJ1-1; clone_size: NA
cdr3_nt: TGTGCCAGCTCACCTGACCGCGGAGCCTACGAGCAGTACTTC; cdr3_aa: CASSPDRGAYEQYF; d_call: NA; v_call: TRBV18; j_call: TRBJ2-7; clone_size: once
cdr3_nt: TGTGCCAGCAGCGTCACAGGGGCACAATTGAACACTGAAGCTTTCTTT; cdr3_aa: CASSVTGAQLNTEAFF; d_call: TRBD1; v_call: TRBV11-3; j_call: TRBJ1-1; clone_size: NA
cdr3_nt: TGTGCCAGCAGCTTAGGTCTGGACAGAACTAATGAAAAACTGTTTTTT; cdr3_aa: CASSLGLDRTNEKLFF; d_call: NA; v_call: TRBV13; j_call: TRBJ1-4; clone_size: NA
cdr3_nt: TGCGCCAGCAGTCAAAGGGGACAGGTTGGATTTAATGAAAAACTGTTTTTT; cdr3_aa: CASSQRGQVGFNEKLFF; d_call: TRBD1; v_call: TRBV23-1; j_call: TRBJ1-4; clone_size: NA
cdr3_nt: TGTGCCAGCTCACCAGAGAGCTATGGCTACACCTTC; cdr3_aa: CASSPESYGYTF; d_call: NA; v_call: TRBV18; j_call: TRBJ1-2; clone_size: NA
cdr3_nt: TGTGCCAGCAGACAGGACAGGGTTCAGCCCCAGCATTTT; cdr3_aa: CASRQDRVQPQHF; d_call: TRBD1; v_call: TRBV6-5; j_call: TRBJ1-5; clone_size: NA
cdr3_nt: TGCGCCAGCAGTGGCGGGGGGGCCTCGGTTTTGATCGCGCAGTATTTT; cdr3_aa: CASSGGGASVLIAQYF; d_call: TRBD2; v_call: TRBV10-2; j_call: TRBJ2-3; clone_size: NA
cdr3_nt: TGTGCCAGCAGCCGAGGGGACAGCGCTAACTATGGCTACACCTTC; cdr3_aa: CASSRGDSANYGYTF; d_call: TRBD1; v_call: TRBV3-1/TRBV3-2; j_call: TRBJ1-2; clone_size: once
cdr3_nt: TGTGCCAGCAGCCGGACAGGGGATAATGGCTACACCTTC; cdr3_aa: CASSRTGDNGYTF; d_call: TRBD1; v_call: TRBV9; j_call: TRBJ1-2; clone_size: NA
cdr3_nt: TGTGCCAGCAGTTTCGCGAGCTCGGGGATAGGGTATGGCTACACCTTC; cdr3_aa: CASSFASSGIGYGYTF; d_call: NA; v_call: TRBV27; j_call: TRBJ1-2; clone_size: once
cdr3_nt: TGTGCCAGCAGCTTATTGTCCCACAACAATGAGCAGTTCTTC; cdr3_aa: CASSLLSHNNEQFF; d_call: NA; v_call: TRBV11-3; j_call: TRBJ2-1; clone_size: once
cdr3_nt: TGTGCCAGCAGGATCGGGGGCGGGGAGCTGTTTTTT; cdr3_aa: CASRIGGGELFF; d_call: NA; v_call: TRBV2; j_call: TRBJ2-2; clone_size: NA
cdr3_nt: TGTGCCAGCAGCCAAGATCTAAATCAGCCCCAGCATTTT; cdr3_aa: CASSQDLNQPQHF; d_call: NA; v_call: TRBV3-1/TRBV3-2; j_call: TRBJ1-5; clone_size: NA
cdr3_nt: TGTGCCTGGCTCCCCGGGACAGGGCCTCGTCTCATTAATGGCTACACCTTC; cdr3_aa: CAWLPGTGPRLINGYTF; d_call: TRBD1; v_call: TRBV30; j_call: TRBJ1-2; clone_size: NA
cdr3_nt: TGTGCCAGCTCGCCCGGGACAGGGGTGCAATATGGCTACACCTTC; cdr3_aa: CASSPGTGVQYGYTF; d_call: TRBD1; v_call: TRBV18; j_call: TRBJ1-2; clone_size: NA
cdr3_nt: TGTGCCAGTAGTTATCTCCAGGTTAATGAAAAACTGTTTTTT; cdr3_aa: CASSYLQVNEKLFF; d_call: NA; v_call: TRBV19; j_call: TRBJ1-4; clone_size: NA
cdr3_nt: TGTGCCATCAGTGACGGGATCGGGTTGGCCAAGGGTTCACCCCTCCACTTT; cdr3_aa: CAISDGIGLAKGSPLHF; d_call: NA; v_call: TRBV10-3; j_call: TRBJ1-6; clone_size: NA